These T cell receptor beta chains were read from a single sample in a study of T cell repertoires in cytomegalovirus infection. No antigen is known for these receptors. One entry per CDR3 protein, called by TCRdb with MiXCR from the reads. The table includes approximately 120,000 distinct CDR3 sequences, roughly 32% detected once. Sequenced here: CD8+ T cells from cultured PBMCs, sampled from culture after CMV antigen stimulation. These receptors came from a human donor in good health (CMV status not recorded). Some clones in this sample may be carry-over from other donors' samples. The CDR3 runs from the conserved cysteine through the conserved F or W. A D gene is named only where the DNA matches it firmly. Not every row has a clone size; where given, it reads once, few, many or a size class.

>few|TRBV19|TRBD1|TRBJ1-5
CASSIDSQGEPAQHF
TGTGCCAGTAGTATAGATTCCCAGGGGGAGCCGGCCCAGCATTTT
>few|TRBV7-8|TRBD1|TRBJ2-7
CASSLTGTGNNEQYF
TGTGCCAGCAGCTTAACCGGGACAGGAAATAACGAGCAGTACTTC
>many|TRBV4-1|.|TRBJ2-7
CASSQVIQNYEQYF
TGCGCCAGCAGCCAAGTAATCCAGAACTACGAGCAGTACTTC
>few|TRBV5-6|.|TRBJ2-1
CASSFGTSYNEQFF
TGTGCCAGCAGCTTCGGGACAAGCTACAATGAGCAGTTCTTC
>many|TRBV29-1|.|TRBJ1-1
CSAQDIGGLWAEAFF
TGCAGCGCCCAAGATATAGGGGGGCTGTGGGCTGAAGCTTTCTTT
>.|TRBV27|TRBD2|TRBJ2-1
CASGTSGGAHEQFF
TGTGCCAGCGGAACTAGCGGGGGGGCCCATGAGCAGTTCTTC
>few|TRBV12-3/TRBV12-4|.|TRBJ2-6
CASSIGLGANVLTF
TGTGCCAGCAGTATAGGGCTGGGGGCCAACGTCCTGACTTTC
>medium-sized|TRBV6-1|.|TRBJ2-7
CASSEGATRAYEQYF
TGTGCCAGCAGTGAAGGGGCTACTAGAGCCTACGAGCAGTACTTC
>.|TRBV20-1|.|TRBJ1-1
CSARAGTTEAFF
TGCAGTGCTAGAGCCGGGACAACTGAAGCTTTCTTT
>many|TRBV7-6|TRBD1|TRBJ1-4
CASSSLDRGEKLFF
TGTGCCAGCAGCTCCCTAGACAGGGGTGAAAAACTGTTTTTT
>few|TRBV19|.|TRBJ2-4
CASSLSDSPKNIQYF
TGTGCCAGTAGTCTTTCCGACAGCCCCAAAAACATTCAGTACTTC
>.|TRBV7-2|.|TRBJ2-3
CASSAGLANTDTQYF
TGTGCCAGCAGCGCGGGACTGGCTAACACAGATACGCAGTATTTT
>.|TRBV28|.|TRBJ2-3
CASGGGAVLSTDTQYF
TGTGCCAGCGGCGGCGGGGCTGTCTTGAGCACAGATACGCAGTATTTT
>.|TRBV15|TRBD2|TRBJ2-2
CATSRDSGDTGELFF
TGTGCCACCAGCAGAGATAGCGGGGACACCGGGGAGCTGTTTTTT
>.|TRBV9|.|TRBJ2-3
CASSQGGASTDTQYF
TGTGCCAGCAGCCAAGGGGGGGCCAGCACAGATACGCAGTATTTT
>.|TRBV4-3|.|TRBJ2-1
CASSQDIEFPVGEQFF
TGCGCCAGCAGCCAAGATATCGAGTTTCCGGTGGGAGAGCAGTTCTTC
>few|TRBV5-4|TRBD1|TRBJ1-2
CASSSWGQGNYGYTF
TGTGCCAGCAGCTCCTGGGGACAGGGGAACTATGGCTACACCTTC
>few|TRBV7-6|TRBD1|TRBJ2-2
CASSLTRTGFTGELFF
TGTGCCAGCAGCTTAACCCGGACAGGGTTCACCGGGGAGCTGTTTTTT
>few|TRBV14|TRBD1|TRBJ2-1
CASSRAGGFDEQFF
TGTGCCAGCAGCCGGGCAGGGGGCTTCGATGAGCAGTTCTTC
>.|TRBV5-5|.|TRBJ2-7
CASSSGQNPYEQYF
TGTGCCAGCAGCTCCGGACAGAATCCCTACGAGCAGTACTTC
>few|TRBV6-6|TRBD2|TRBJ2-1
CASSYSSGAMNNEQFF
TGTGCCAGCAGTTACTCTAGCGGGGCGATGAACAATGAGCAGTTCTTC
>.|TRBV5-6|TRBD1|TRBJ2-7
CASSLTVRDRGNEQYF
TGTGCCAGCAGCCTCACGGTCCGGGACAGGGGAAACGAGCAGTACTTC
>few|TRBV4-3|TRBD2|TRBJ2-1
CASSQGTSGANEQFF
TGCGCCAGCAGCCAAGGGACTAGCGGGGCCAATGAGCAGTTCTTC
>few|TRBV6-5|.|TRBJ1-6
CASSYLPTANSPLHF
TGTGCCAGCAGTTACCTCCCAACGGCTAATTCACCCCTCCACTTT
>few|TRBV7-9|TRBD1|TRBJ1-1
CASSPQDRGGEAFF
TGTGCCAGCAGCCCTCAGGACAGGGGAGGGGAAGCTTTCTTT
>.|TRBV5-4|.|TRBJ2-1
CASTAPTGINEQFF
TGTGCCAGCACCGCCCCTACAGGGATCAATGAGCAGTTCTTC
>few|TRBV7-2|TRBD2|TRBJ2-7
CASSLARLADVYGEQYF
TGTGCCAGCAGCTTAGCCCGACTAGCGGACGTTTATGGGGAGCAGTACTTC
>.|TRBV4-1|TRBD1|TRBJ1-2
CASSLRTGQVPDGYTF
TGCGCCAGCAGCCTCAGAACCGGACAGGTTCCAGATGGCTACACCTTC
>.|TRBV4-1|.|TRBJ1-5
CASSQSRDRNQPQHF
TGCGCCAGCAGCCAGTCCCGGGACCGCAATCAGCCCCAGCATTTT
>many|TRBV7-2|.|TRBJ2-2
CASSLGGNTGELFF
TGTGCCAGCAGCTTAGGGGGGAACACCGGGGAGCTGTTTTTT
>.|TRBV19|.|TRBJ2-5
CASSMDTGYQETQYF
TGTGCCAGTAGTATGGATACCGGTTACCAAGAGACCCAGTACTTC
>.|TRBV14|.|TRBJ2-7
CASSQDFPANYEQYF
TGTGCCAGCAGCCAAGATTTCCCGGCCAACTACGAGCAGTACTTC
>.|TRBV20-1|.|TRBJ1-2
CSARNIEDPGWNYGYTF
TGCAGTGCTAGAAATATAGAGGACCCCGGCTGGAACTATGGCTACACCTTC
>.|TRBV25-1|TRBD2|TRBJ2-2
CATAGGPVTGELFF
TGTGCGACGGCGGGGGGGCCGGTCACCGGGGAGCTGTTTTTT
>many|TRBV7-2|.|TRBJ2-5
CASSLIQGSETQYF
TGTGCCAGCAGCTTGATCCAGGGGTCAGAGACCCAGTACTTC
>.|TRBV28|TRBD2|TRBJ2-1
CASSAGEVYNEQFF
TGTGCCAGCAGCGCGGGGGAGGTTTACAATGAGCAGTTCTTC
>.|TRBV7-9|TRBD1|TRBJ1-2
CASSAPGQVTPNYGYTF
TGTGCCAGCAGCGCGCCTGGACAGGTCACGCCTAACTATGGCTACACCTTC
>.|TRBV5-4|.|TRBJ1-2
CASSLAVGGYTF
TGTGCCAGCAGCTTGGCAGTCGGAGGCTACACCTTC
>few|TRBV7-2|.|TRBJ2-5
CASSLVARVGETQYF
TGTGCCAGCAGCTTAGTAGCCAGGGTAGGAGAGACCCAGTACTTC
>.|TRBV7-2|.|TRBJ1-4
CASSWGDATNEKLFF
TGTGCCAGCAGCTGGGGGGACGCAACTAATGAAAAACTGTTTTTT
>many|TRBV11-2|.|TRBJ2-2
CASSLRGGNTGELFF
TGTGCCAGCAGCTTAAGGGGGGGCAACACCGGGGAGCTGTTTTTT
>.|TRBV4-1|TRBD2|TRBJ2-7
CASSPREGSYEQYF
TGCGCCAGCAGCCCCAGGGAGGGCTCCTACGAGCAGTACTTC
>many|TRBV7-2|.|TRBJ1-2
CASSPRSTDYTF
TGTGCCAGCAGCCCCCGGTCTACTGACTACACCTTC
>.|TRBV7-2|.|TRBJ1-1
CASSFGRELNTEAFF
TGTGCCAGCAGCTTTGGACGAGAGTTGAACACTGAAGCTTTCTTT
>.|TRBV29-1|.|TRBJ1-2
CSVEPRDIYGYTF
TGCAGCGTTGAACCCCGGGATATCTATGGCTACACCTTC
>.|TRBV6-2/TRBV6-3|.|TRBJ1-1
CASSQGTEAFF
TGTGCCAGCAGTCAGGGGACTGAAGCTTTCTTT
>many|TRBV3-1|TRBD2|TRBJ2-1
CASSQGGLAGVLSYNEQFF
TGTGCCAGCAGCCAAGGGGGACTAGCGGGGGTCCTCTCCTACAATGAGCAGTTCTTC
>.|TRBV12-3/TRBV12-4|TRBD1|TRBJ2-7
CASSSVQGPEQYF
TGTGCCAGCAGTTCAGTACAGGGGCCCGAGCAGTACTTC
>.|TRBV7-2|TRBD2|TRBJ2-5
CASSLVGGTVGTQYF
TGTGCCAGCAGCTTAGTGGGGGGGACGGTAGGGACCCAGTACTTC
>.|TRBV20-1|.|TRBJ1-2
CSARGVWDYGYTF
TGCAGTGCTAGAGGGGTTTGGGACTATGGCTACACCTTC
>few|TRBV12-3/TRBV12-4|TRBD1|TRBJ1-2
CASSFVTGNGYTF
TGTGCCAGCAGTTTCGTGACAGGGAACGGCTACACCTTC
>many|TRBV4-3|TRBD1|TRBJ1-4
CASSQSGTGAEKLFF
TGCGCCAGCAGCCAATCAGGGACAGGGGCGGAAAAACTGTTTTTT
>.|TRBV7-6|TRBD1|TRBJ2-3
CACSRTGKVGTDTQYF
TGTGCCTGCTCTCGGACAGGGAAGGTGGGCACAGATACGCAGTATTTT
>many|TRBV6-2/TRBV6-3|.|TRBJ1-5
CASKNGQSNQPQHF
TGTGCCAGCAAAAACGGACAGAGCAATCAGCCCCAGCATTTT
>.|TRBV2|.|TRBJ1-2
CATLPPWGLRSYGYTF
TGTGCCACCCTGCCCCCATGGGGACTACGTTCCTATGGCTACACCTTC
>few|TRBV4-1|.|TRBJ2-3
CASSHPRDTNTDTQYF
TGCGCCAGCAGCCATCCCCGGGACACCAACACAGATACGCAGTATTTT
>many|TRBV7-9|.|TRBJ2-7
CASSPFKGTEAYEQYF
TGTGCCAGCAGCCCGTTCAAAGGTACCGAGGCCTACGAGCAGTACTTC
>.|TRBV6-2/TRBV6-3|.|TRBJ1-2
CASSARGADRTNLNYGYTF
TGTGCCAGCAGTGCCCGGGGGGCAGATCGAACGAACCTGAATTATGGCTACACCTTC
>.|TRBV6-1|TRBD1|TRBJ1-2
CASSSGQGGGYTF
TGTGCCAGCAGTTCCGGACAGGGAGGTGGCTACACCTTC